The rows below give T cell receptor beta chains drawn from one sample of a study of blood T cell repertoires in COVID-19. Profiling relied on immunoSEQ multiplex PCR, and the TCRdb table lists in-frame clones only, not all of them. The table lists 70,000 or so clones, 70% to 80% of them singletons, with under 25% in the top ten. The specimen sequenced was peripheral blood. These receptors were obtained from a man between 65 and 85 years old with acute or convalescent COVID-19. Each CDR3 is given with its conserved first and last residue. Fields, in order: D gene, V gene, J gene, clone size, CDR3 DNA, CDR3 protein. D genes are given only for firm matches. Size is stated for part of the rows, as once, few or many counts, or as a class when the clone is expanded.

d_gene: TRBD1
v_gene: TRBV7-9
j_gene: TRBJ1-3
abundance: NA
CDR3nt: TGTGCCAGCAGCTTTTCACAGGGGGCGAGCTCTGGAAACACCATATATTTT
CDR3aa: CASSFSQGASSGNTIYF

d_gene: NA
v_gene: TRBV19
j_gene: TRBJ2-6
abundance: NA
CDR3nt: TGTGCCAGTAGTATGCAGGGTGGCTCTGGGGCCAACGTCCTGACTTTC
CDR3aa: CASSMQGGSGANVLTF

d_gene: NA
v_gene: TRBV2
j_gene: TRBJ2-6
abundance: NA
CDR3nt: TGTGCCACCCCCCGGAAGGGGATCTCTGGGGCCAACGTCCTGACTTTC
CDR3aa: CATPRKGISGANVLTF

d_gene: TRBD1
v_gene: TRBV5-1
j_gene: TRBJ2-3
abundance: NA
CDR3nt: TGCGCCAGCATCGACAGGGCTCGGACAGATACGCAGTATTTT
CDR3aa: CASIDRARTDTQYF

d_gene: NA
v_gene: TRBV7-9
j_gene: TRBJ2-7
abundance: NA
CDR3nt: TGTGCCAGCAGCTCCGGGACATCCTCCTACGAGCAGTACTTC
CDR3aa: CASSSGTSSYEQYF

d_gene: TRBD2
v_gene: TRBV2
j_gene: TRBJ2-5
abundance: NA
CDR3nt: TGTGCCAGCAGTTATAGCGGGAGGGCGGAGACCCAGTACTTC
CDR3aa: CASSYSGRAETQYF

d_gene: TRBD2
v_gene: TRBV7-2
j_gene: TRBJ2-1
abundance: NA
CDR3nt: TGTGCCAGCAGCTTGGCGGGAGTCAGGAATGAGCAGTTCTTC
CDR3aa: CASSLAGVRNEQFF

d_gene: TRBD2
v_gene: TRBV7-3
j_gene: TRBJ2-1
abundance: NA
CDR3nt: TGTGCCAGCAGCTTAGGGACTAGCCCCTACAATGAGCAGTTCTTC
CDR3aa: CASSLGTSPYNEQFF

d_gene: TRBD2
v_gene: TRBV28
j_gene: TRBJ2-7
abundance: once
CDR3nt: TGTGCCACTTGGACTAGCGGGGATGGCGAGCAGTACTTC
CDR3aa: CATWTSGDGEQYF

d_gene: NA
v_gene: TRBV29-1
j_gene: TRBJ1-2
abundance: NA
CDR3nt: TGCAGCGTTCGTGGTACAGGGTCCTATGGCTACACCTTC
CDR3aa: CSVRGTGSYGYTF

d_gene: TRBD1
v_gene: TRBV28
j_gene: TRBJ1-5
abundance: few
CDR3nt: TGTGCCAGCCGGGACAGGGGGCTTCAGCCCCAGCATTTT
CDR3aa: CASRDRGLQPQHF

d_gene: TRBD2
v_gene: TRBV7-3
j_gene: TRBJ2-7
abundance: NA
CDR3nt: TGTGCCAGCAGTTTAGCGGGAGGGGCCCTCTACGAGCAGTACTTC
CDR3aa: CASSLAGGALYEQYF

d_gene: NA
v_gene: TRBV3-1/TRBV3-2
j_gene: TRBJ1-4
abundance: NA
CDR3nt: TGTGCCAGCAGCACCCGACAGGAAAAACTGTTTTTT
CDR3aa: CASSTRQEKLFF

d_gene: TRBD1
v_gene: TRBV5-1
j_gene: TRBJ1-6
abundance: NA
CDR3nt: TGCGCCAGCAGCGGCAGGGGGGCGAATTCACCCCTCCACTTT
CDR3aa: CASSGRGANSPLHF

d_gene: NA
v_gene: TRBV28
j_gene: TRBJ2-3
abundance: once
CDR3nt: TGTGCCACCGGGAGATTTCGAGCGACCTACACAGATACGCAGTATTTT
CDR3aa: CATGRFRATYTDTQYF

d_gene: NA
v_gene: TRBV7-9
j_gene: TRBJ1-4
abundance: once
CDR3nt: TGTGCCAGCAGCTCTGGCGGGCGAAAACTGTTTTTT
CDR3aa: CASSSGGRKLFF

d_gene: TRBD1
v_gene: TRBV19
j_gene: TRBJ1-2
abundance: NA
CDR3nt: TGTGCCAGTAGTATAGAGGGACAGAGGAACTATGGCTACACCTTC
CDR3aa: CASSIEGQRNYGYTF

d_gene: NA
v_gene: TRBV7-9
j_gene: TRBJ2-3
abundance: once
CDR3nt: TGTGCCAGCAGCTTCGGAGTTGGGACAGATACGCAGTATTTT
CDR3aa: CASSFGVGTDTQYF

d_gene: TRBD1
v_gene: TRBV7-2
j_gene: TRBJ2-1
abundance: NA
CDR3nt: TGTGCCAGCAGCCCTCAGGGGGCGAGAACCTACAATGAGCAGTTCTTC
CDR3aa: CASSPQGARTYNEQFF

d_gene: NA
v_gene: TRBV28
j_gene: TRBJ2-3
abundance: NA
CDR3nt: TGTGCCAGTGAAGCTCTCACAGATACGCAGTATTTT
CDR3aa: CASEALTDTQYF

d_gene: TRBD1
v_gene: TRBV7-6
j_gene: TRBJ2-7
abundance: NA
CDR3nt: TGTGCCAGCAGCTTAGCCCACACCGGGACAGGGACCTCCTACGAGCAGTACTTC
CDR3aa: CASSLAHTGTGTSYEQYF

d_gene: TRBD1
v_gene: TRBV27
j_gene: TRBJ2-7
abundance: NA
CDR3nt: TGTGCCACCTGGGGGCGACAGGGACCCGAGCAGTACTTC
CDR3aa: CATWGRQGPEQYF

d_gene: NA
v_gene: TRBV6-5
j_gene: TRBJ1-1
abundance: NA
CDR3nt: TGTGCCAGCAGTTACAAGGGGCCGAACACTGAAGCTTTCTTT
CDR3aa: CASSYKGPNTEAFF

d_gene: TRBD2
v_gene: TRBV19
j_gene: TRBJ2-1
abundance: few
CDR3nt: TGTGCCAGTAGTATAGTACTAGCGGGAGCCAATGAGCAGTTCTTC
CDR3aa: CASSIVLAGANEQFF

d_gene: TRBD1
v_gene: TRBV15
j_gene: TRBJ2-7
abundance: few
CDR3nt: TGTGCCACCAGCACCCCGGACAGGGCGGTTGAGCAGTACTTC
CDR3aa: CATSTPDRAVEQYF

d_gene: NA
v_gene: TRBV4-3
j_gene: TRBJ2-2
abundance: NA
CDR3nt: TGCGCCAGCAGCCAAGATTTGGGAGGGGGGAACACCGGGGAGCTGTTTTTT
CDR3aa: CASSQDLGGGNTGELFF

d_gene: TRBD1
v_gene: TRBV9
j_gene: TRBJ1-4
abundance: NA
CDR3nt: TGTGCCAGCAGCGCCTCCCAAACAGGGGGAGACGCTAATGAAAAACTGTTTTTT
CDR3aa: CASSASQTGGDANEKLFF

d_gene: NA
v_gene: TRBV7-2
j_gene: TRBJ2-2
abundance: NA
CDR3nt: TGTGCCAGCAGCTTCTGGGGGAGGAGCACCGGGGAGCTGTTTTTT
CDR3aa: CASSFWGRSTGELFF

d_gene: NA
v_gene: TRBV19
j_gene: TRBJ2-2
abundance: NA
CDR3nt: TGTGCCAGTAGATACCCGGCCAGGGCGAACACCGGGGAGCTGTTTTTT
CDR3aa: CASRYPARANTGELFF

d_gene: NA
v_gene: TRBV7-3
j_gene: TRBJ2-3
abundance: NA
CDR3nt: TGTGCCAGCAGCTCCACAGGGATAGATACGCAGTATTTT
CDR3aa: CASSSTGIDTQYF

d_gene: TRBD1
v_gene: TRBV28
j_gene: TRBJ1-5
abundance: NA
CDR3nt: TGTGCCAGCATCGCGACAGGGCTCCAGCCCCAGCATTTT
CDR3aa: CASIATGLQPQHF

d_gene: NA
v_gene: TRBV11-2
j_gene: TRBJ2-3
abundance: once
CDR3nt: TGTGCCAGCACGCCCCCGGGGATCACAGATACGCAGTATTTT
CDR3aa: CASTPPGITDTQYF

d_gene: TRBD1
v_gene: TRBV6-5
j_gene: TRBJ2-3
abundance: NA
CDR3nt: TGTGCCAGCAAGGGACAGGGGGCAGATACGCAGTATTTT
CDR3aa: CASKGQGADTQYF

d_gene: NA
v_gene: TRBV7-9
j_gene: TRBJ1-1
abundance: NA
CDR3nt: TGTGCCAGCAGCTTAGCCCCCGCGGCTGAAGCTTTCTTT
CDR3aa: CASSLAPAAEAFF

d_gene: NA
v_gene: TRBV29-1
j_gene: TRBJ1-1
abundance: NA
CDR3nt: TGCAGCGGGCAAAACACTGAAGCTTTCTTT
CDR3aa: CSGQNTEAFF

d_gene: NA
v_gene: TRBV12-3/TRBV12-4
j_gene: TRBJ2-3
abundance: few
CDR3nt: TGTGCCAGCAGTTTCACCCTCGAGGGTACGCAGTATTTT
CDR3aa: CASSFTLEGTQYF

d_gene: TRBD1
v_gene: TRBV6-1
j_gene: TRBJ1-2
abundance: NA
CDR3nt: TGTGCCAGCAGAAGACAGGGCGCGGATGGCTACACCTTC
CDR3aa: CASRRQGADGYTF

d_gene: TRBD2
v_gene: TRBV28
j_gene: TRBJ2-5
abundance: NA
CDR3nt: TGTGCCAGCAGCGGAGGGCGGGAGCCAGAGACCCAGTACTTC
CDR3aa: CASSGGREPETQYF

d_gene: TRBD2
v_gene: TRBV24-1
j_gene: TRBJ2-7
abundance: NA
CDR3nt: TGTGCCACCAGTGATTGGGAGGGGTACGAGCAGTACTTC
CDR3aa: CATSDWEGYEQYF

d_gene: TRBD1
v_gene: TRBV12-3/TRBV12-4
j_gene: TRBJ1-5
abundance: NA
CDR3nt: TGTGCCAGCCGGCAGGGGGCGAATCAGCCCCAGCATTTT
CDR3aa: CASRQGANQPQHF

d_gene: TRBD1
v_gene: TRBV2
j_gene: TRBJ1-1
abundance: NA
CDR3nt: TGTGCCAGCGCCTCACAGGGGGGGTACACTGAAGCTTTCTTT
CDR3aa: CASASQGGYTEAFF